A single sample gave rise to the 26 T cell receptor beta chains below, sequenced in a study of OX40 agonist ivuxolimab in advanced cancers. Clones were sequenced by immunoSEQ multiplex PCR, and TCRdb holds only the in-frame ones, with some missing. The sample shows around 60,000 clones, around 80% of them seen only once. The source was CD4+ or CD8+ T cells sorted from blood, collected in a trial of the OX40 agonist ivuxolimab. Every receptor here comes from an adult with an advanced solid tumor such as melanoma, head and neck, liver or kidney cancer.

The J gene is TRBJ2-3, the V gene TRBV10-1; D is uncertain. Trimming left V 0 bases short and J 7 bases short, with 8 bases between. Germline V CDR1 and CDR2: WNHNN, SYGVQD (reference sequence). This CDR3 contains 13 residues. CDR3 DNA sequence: TGCGCCAGCAGTGAGTCGATAGGGTATACGCAGTATTTT. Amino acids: CASSESIGYTQYF.

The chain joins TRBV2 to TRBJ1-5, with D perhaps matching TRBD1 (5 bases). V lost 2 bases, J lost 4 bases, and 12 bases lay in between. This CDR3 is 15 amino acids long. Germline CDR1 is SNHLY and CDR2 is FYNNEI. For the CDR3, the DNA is TGTGCCAGCAGTGAAAGTGGGCAGGGAAATCAGCCCCAGCATTTT. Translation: CASSESGQGNQPQHF. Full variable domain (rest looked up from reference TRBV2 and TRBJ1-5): EPEVTQTPSHQVTQMGQEVILRCVPISNHLYFYWYRQILGQKVEFLVSFYNNEISEKSEIFDDQFSVERPDGSNFTLKIRSTKLEDSAMYFCASSESGQGNQPQHFGDGTRLSIL.

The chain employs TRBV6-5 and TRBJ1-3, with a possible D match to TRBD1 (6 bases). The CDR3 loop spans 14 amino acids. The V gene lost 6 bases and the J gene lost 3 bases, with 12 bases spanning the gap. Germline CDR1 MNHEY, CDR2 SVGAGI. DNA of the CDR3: TGTGCCAGCAGGCAGGGGATTCGTGGAAACACCATATATTTT. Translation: CASRQGIRGNTIYF.

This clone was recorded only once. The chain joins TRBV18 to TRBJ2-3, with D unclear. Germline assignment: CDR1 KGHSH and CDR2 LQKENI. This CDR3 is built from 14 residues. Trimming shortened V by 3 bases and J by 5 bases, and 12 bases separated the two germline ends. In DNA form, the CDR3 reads TGTGCCAGCTCACCCCTAGTGGGTGTAGATACGCAGTATTTT. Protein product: CASSPLVGVDTQYF. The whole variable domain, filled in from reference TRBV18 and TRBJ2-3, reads NAGVMQNPRHLVRRRGQEARLRCSPMKGHSHVYWYRQLPEEGLKFMVYLQKENIIDESGMPKERFSAEFPKEGPSILRIQQVVRGDSAAYFCASSPLVGVDTQYFGPGTRLTVL.

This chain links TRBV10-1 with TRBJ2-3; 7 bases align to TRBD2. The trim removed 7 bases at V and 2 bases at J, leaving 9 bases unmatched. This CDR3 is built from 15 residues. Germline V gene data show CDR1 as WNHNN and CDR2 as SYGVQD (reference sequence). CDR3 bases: TGCGCCAGCAATAGGCTAGCGGAAATCACAGATACGCAGTATTTT. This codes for CASNRLAEITDTQYF.

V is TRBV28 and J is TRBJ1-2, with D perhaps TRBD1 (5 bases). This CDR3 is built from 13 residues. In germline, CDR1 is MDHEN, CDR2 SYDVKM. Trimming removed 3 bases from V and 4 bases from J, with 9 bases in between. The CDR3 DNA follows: TGTGCCAGCAGTTTGAAGGGGACCTATGGCTACACCTTC. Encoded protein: CASSLKGTYGYTF.

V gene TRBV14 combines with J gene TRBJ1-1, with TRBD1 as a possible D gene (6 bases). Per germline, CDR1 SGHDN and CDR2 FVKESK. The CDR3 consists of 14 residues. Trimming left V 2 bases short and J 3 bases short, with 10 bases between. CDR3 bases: TGTGCCAGCAGCCAAACAGGGAGAGACACTGAAGCTTTCTTT. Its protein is CASSQTGRDTEAFF. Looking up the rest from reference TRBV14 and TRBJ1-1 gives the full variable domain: EAGVTQFPSHSVIEKGQTVTLRCDPISGHDNLYWYRRVMGKEIKFLLHFVKESKQDESGMPNNRFLAERTGGTYSTLKVQPAELEDSGVYFCASSQTGRDTEAFFGQGTRLTVV.

As DNA, the CDR3 is TGTGCCAGCAGCTTGCAGGGTGGTGGTGAGCAGTTCTTC. Its translation is CASSLQGGGEQFF. V gene TRBV5-4 combines with J gene TRBJ2-1, with D tentatively TRBD1 (5 bases). V gave up 1 base and J gave up 9 bases, with 11 bases separating them. The CDR3 extends over 13 amino acids. Germline CDR1 is SGHNT and CDR2 is YYREEE (reference sequence).

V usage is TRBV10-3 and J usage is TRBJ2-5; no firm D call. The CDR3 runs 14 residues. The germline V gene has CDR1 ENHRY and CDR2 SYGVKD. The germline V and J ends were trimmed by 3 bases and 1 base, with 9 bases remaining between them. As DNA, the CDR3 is TGTGCCATCAGTGACCCGCCGGCCCAAGAGACCCAGTACTTC. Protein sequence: CAISDPPAQETQYF.

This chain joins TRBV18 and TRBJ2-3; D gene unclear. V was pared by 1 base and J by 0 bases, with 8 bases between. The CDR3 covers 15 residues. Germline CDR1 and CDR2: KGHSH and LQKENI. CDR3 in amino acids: CASSPRDISTDTQYF. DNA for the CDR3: TGTGCCAGCTCACCACGCGACATTAGCACAGATACGCAGTATTTT. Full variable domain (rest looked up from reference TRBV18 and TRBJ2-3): NAGVMQNPRHLVRRRGQEARLRCSPMKGHSHVYWYRQLPEEGLKFMVYLQKENIIDESGMPKERFSAEFPKEGPSILRIQQVVRGDSAAYFCASSPRDISTDTQYFGPGTRLTVL.

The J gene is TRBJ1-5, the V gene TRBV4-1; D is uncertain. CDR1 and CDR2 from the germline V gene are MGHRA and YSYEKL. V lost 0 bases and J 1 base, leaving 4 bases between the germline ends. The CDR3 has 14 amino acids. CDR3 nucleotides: TGCGCCAGCAGCCAAGACGTCAGCAATCAGCCCCAGCATTTT. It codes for CASSQDVSNQPQHF.

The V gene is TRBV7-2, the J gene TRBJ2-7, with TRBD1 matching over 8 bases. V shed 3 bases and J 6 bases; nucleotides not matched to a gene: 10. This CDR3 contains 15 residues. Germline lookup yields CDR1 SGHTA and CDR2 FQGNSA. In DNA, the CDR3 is TGTGCCAGCAGCTTTTCCGGGACAGGTGGTCGCGAGCAGTACTTC. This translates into CASSFSGTGGREQYF.

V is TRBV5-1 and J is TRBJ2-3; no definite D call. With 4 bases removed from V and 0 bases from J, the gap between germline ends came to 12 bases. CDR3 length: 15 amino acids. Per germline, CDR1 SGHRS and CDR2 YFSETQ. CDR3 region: CASSPDTTSTDTQYF. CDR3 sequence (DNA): TGCGCCAGCAGCCCAGACACGACTAGCACAGATACGCAGTATTTT.

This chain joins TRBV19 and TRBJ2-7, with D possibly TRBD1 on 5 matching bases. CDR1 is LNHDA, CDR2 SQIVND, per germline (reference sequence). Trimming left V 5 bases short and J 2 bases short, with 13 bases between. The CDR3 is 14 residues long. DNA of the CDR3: TGTGCCAGTAGTGGGGCCGGGCCAGCCTACGAGCAGTACTTC. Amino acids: CASSGAGPAYEQYF.

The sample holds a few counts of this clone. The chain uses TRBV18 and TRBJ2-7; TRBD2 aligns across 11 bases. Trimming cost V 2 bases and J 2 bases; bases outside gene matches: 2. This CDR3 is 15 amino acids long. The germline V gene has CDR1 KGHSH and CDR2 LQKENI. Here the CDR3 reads CASSPSTSGAYEQYF. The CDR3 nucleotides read TGTGCCAGCTCACCATCGACTAGCGGGGCCTACGAGCAGTACTTC.

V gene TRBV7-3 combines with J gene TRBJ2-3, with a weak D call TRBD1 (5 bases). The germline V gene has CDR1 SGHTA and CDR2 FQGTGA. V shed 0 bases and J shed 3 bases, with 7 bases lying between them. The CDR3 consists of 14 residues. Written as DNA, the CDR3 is TGTGCCAGCAGCTTAACGGGGCTAACAGATACGCAGTATTTT. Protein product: CASSLTGLTDTQYF. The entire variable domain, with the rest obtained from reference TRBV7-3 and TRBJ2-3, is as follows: GAGVSQTPSNKVTEKGKYVELRCDPISGHTALYWYRQSLGQGPEFLIYFQGTGAADDSGLPNDRFFAVRPEGSVSTLKIQRTERGDSAVYLCASSLTGLTDTQYFGPGTRLTVL.

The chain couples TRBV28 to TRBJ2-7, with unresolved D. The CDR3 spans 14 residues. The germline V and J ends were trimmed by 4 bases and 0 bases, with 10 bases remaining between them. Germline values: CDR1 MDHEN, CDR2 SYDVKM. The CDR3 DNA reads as TGTGCCAGCAGTTCCCGGACGGTCTCCTACGAGCAGTACTTC. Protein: CASSSRTVSYEQYF.

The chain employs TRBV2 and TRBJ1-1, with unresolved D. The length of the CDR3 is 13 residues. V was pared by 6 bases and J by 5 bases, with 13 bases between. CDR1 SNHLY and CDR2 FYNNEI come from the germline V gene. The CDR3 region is CASRARMGTEAFF. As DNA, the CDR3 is TGTGCCAGCAGGGCCCGAATGGGGACTGAAGCTTTCTTT.

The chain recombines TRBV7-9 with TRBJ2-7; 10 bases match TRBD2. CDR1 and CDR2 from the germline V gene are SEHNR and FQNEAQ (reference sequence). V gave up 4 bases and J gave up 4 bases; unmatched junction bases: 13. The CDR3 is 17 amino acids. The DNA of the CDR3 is TGTGCCAGCAGCTATGACGGCCGCTTAGCGGGAGGTTACGAGCAGTACTTC. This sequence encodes CASSYDGRLAGGYEQYF. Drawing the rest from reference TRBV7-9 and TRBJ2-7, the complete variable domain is DTGVSQNPRHKITKRGQNVTFRCDPISEHNRLYWYRQTLGQGPEFLTYFQNEAQLEKSRLLSDRFSAERPKGSFSTLEIQRTEQGDSAMYLCASSYDGRLAGGYEQYFGPGTRLTVT.

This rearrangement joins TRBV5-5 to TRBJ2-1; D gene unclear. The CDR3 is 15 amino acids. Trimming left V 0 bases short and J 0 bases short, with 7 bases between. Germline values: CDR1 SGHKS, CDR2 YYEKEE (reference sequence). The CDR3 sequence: CASSLVTASYNEQFF. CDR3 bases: TGTGCCAGCAGCTTGGTAACGGCCTCCTACAATGAGCAGTTCTTC.

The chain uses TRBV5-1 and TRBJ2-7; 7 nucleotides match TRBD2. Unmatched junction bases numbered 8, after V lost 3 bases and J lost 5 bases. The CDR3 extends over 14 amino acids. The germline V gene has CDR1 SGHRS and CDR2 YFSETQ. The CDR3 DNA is TGCGCCAGCAGCTCGGGGGGAATACCGGACGAGCAGTACTTC. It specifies CASSSGGIPDEQYF.

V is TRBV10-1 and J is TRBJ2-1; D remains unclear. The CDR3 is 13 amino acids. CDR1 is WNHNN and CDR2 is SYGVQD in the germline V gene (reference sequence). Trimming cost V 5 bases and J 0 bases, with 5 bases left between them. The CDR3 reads CASSRASYNEQFF. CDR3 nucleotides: TGCGCCAGCAGTCGCGCCTCCTACAATGAGCAGTTCTTC.

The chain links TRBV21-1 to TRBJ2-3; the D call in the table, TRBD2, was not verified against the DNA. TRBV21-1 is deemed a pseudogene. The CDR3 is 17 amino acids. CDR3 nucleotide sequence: TGTGCCAGCAGCAAACACCTCGGGGTAGCGGGAGGTGATACGCAGTATTTT. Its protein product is CASSKHLGVAGGDTQYF.

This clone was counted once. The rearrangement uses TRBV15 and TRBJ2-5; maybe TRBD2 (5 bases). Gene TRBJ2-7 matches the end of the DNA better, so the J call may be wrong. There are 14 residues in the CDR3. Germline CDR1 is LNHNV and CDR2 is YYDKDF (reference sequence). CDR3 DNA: TGTGCCACCAGCAGAGATCCGGGAACCTACGAGCAGTACTTC. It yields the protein CATSRDPGTYEQYF.

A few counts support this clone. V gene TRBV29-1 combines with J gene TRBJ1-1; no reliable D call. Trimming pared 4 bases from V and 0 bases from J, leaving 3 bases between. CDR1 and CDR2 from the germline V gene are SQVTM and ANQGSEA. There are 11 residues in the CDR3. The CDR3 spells CSVAVNTEAFF. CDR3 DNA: TGCAGCGTTGCCGTGAACACTGAAGCTTTCTTT.

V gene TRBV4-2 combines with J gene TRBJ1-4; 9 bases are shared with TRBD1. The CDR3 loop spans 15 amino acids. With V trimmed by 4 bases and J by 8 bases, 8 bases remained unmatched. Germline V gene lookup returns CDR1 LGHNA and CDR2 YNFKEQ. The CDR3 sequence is CASSRLGQGQEKLFF. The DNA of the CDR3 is TGTGCCAGCAGCCGGCTGGGACAGGGTCAGGAAAAACTGTTTTTT.